Below, 8 T cell receptor beta chains from the same sample are listed, as sequenced in a study of blood T cell repertoires in COVID-19. Measured with immunoSEQ multiplex PCR; TCRdb has only the in-frame clones, and not every one. The table has a few hundred thousand clones, roughly 84% seen once. Sequencing was carried out using peripheral blood. The source is a woman aged 80 or over with COVID-19, enrolled during active disease.

The rearrangement links TRBV5-6 to TRBJ1-4; 9 bases match TRBD1. With 3 bases clipped from V and 2 bases from J, the junction kept 2 bases outside the gene matches. The CDR3 runs to 15 residues. The V gene's germline CDR1 is SGHDT and CDR2 YYEEEE. Here the CDR3 reads CASSSGTGTNEKLFF. The CDR3 coding sequence is TGTGCCAGCAGCTCCGGGACAGGGACTAATGAAAAACTGTTTTTT. Full variable domain (missing parts from reference TRBV5-6 and TRBJ1-4): DAGVTQSPTHLIKTRGQQVTLRCSPKSGHDTVSWYQQALGQGPQFIFQYYEEEERQRGNFPDRFSGHQFPNYSSELNVNALLLGDSALYLCASSSGTGTNEKLFFGSGTQLSVL.

The chain couples TRBV29-1 to TRBJ1-4, with 11 bases that match TRBD1. Trimming removed 6 bases from V and 3 bases from J; junction bases left unmatched: 3. Germline CDR1 is SQVTM and CDR2 is ANQGSEA. The CDR3 totals 14 residues. The CDR3 sequence: CSVGQGVANEKLFF. CDR3 DNA: TGCAGCGTGGGACAGGGGGTAGCTAATGAAAAACTGTTTTTT.

V is TRBV10-3 and J is TRBJ1-1, with TRBD1 as a possible D gene (6 bases). This CDR3 has 14 amino acids. Germline values: CDR1 ENHRY, CDR2 SYGVKD. V was cut by 2 bases and J by 1 base, with 8 bases left in between. The CDR3 sequence is CAISERDKNTEAFF. The CDR3 DNA reads as TGTGCCATCAGTGAGAGGGACAAGAACACTGAAGCTTTCTTT.

The chain links TRBV9 to TRBJ1-2; perhaps TRBD1 as D (5 bases). Germline loops: CDR1 SGDLS, CDR2 YYNGEE. The CDR3 spans 15 residues. V dropped 0 bases and J dropped 4 bases, with 13 bases sitting between them. The CDR3 protein is CASSVALDRFYGYTF. CDR3 sequence (DNA): TGTGCCAGCAGCGTAGCCCTAGACAGATTCTATGGCTACACCTTC. Filled out from reference TRBV9 and TRBJ1-2, the complete variable domain reads DSGVTQTPKHLITATGQRVTLRCSPRSGDLSVYWYQQSLDQGLQFLIQYYNGEERAKGNILERFSAQQFPDLHSELNLSSLELGDSALYFCASSVALDRFYGYTFGSGTRLTVV.

V usage is TRBV6-1 and J usage is TRBJ2-3; no definite D call. This CDR3 has 13 amino acids. CDR1 and CDR2 (germline): MNHNS, SASEGT. Deletions cut 1 base from V and 4 bases from J, with 6 bases between. CDR3: CASSEGTADTQYF. The CDR3 region has the DNA TGTGCCAGCAGTGAAGGTACGGCAGATACGCAGTATTTT.

This chain connects TRBV24-1 to TRBJ1-1, with a possible D match to TRBD1 (5 bases). Trimming removed 9 bases from V and 5 bases from J, with 15 bases in between. There are 13 residues in the CDR3. Germline CDR1 reads KGHDR; CDR2 reads SFDVKD. The chain's CDR3 is CATSRRGGTEAFF. DNA of the CDR3: TGTGCCACCTCGCGGAGGGGAGGGACTGAAGCTTTCTTT.

This chain uses TRBV7-2 with TRBJ2-7, with D unclear. The CDR3 is 13 residues long. V was pared by 4 bases and J by 1 base, with 8 bases between. CDR1 is SGHTA and CDR2 is FQGNSA in the germline V gene. CDR3 residues: CASSYSTSYEQYF. CDR3 nucleotides: TGTGCCAGCAGCTACTCCACTTCCTACGAGCAGTACTTC. The full variable domain, completed using reference TRBV7-2 and TRBJ2-7, is GAGVSQSPSNKVTEKGKDVELRCDPISGHTALYWYRQSLGQGLEFLIYFQGNSAPDKSGLPSDRFSAERTGGSVSTLTIQRTQQEDSAVYLCASSYSTSYEQYFGPGTRLTVT.

The count of this clone is one. The V call is TRBV11-2, the J call TRBJ2-1; 11 positions match TRBD1. Germline CDR1 SGHAT, CDR2 FQNNGV. The CDR3 spans 16 residues. The V gene end was trimmed by 5 bases and the J gene end by 12 bases; junction bases not matched to a gene: 15. In DNA form, the CDR3 reads TGTGCCAGCAGCCCCCGCCCAGGGACAGGGGGTCCTTGGCAGTTCTTC. As protein: CASSPRPGTGGPWQFF.